Listed here is a single T cell receptor beta chain. Its cognate antigen is unknown. Measured with immunoSEQ multiplex PCR; TCRdb has only the in-frame clones, and not every one. The sample includes tens of thousands of clones, about 88% of them seen just once. The sample originates from a study of T cell responses to AZD1222 COVID-19 vaccine. Findings of the study overall: Two AZD1222 administrations were followed by greater Spike-specific TCR breadth and depth. Repertoires in all cases were sampled only once the peak T cell response had passed. Females outnumbered males among donors, who were mostly white British; clonal diversity was possibly underestimated. Epitopes outside B.1.351 and B.1.1.7 mutated regions reportedly drew nearly half of spike TCRs.

CDR3 size: 13 residues. V was trimmed by 1 base and J by 1 base, leaving 4 bases between them. Germline V gives CDR1 SGHTA, CDR2 FQGNSA. The sample was peripheral blood, taken on day 0 of AZD1222 vaccination. The chain is built from TRBV7-2 and TRBJ1-1; no definite D call. The sequence derives from an adult in good health. The DNA of the CDR3 is TGTGCCAGCAGCTTAGGGAGGAACACTGAAGCTTTCTTT. Amino acid sequence: CASSLGRNTEAFF.